The present T cell receptor beta chain was sequenced within a study of OX40 agonist ivuxolimab in advanced cancers. V lost 6 bases and J lost 4, with 16 bases in between. Per germline, CDR1 MNHNY and CDR2 SVGAGI (reference sequence). The CDR3 is made up of 14 amino acids. Prior autoimmune disease or systemic immunosuppression barred patients. This clone appeared once. Antigen specificity is unknown. General study points: There were, on average, more expanded clones in CD8+ T cells than in CD4+.

The method was immunoSEQ multiplex PCR; TCRdb's version includes in-frame clones alone and lacks a portion of them. In the table there are tens of thousands of clones, 79% of which are singletons. The chain links TRBV6-6 to TRBJ2-7; perhaps TRBD2 as D (7 bases). Source: CD4+ or CD8+ T cells sorted from blood, taken in a trial of the OX40 agonist ivuxolimab. This receptor was taken from an adult with an advanced solid tumor such as melanoma, head and neck, liver or kidney cancer. The CDR3 sequence: CASSEGGGRYEQYF. DNA for the CDR3: TGTGCCAGCAGCGAGGGGGGGGGACGTTACGAGCAGTACTTC.